These 25 T cell receptor beta chains share one sample of origin, sequenced in a study of response to subunit inactivated influenza vaccine. TCRdb itself ran the RT-PCR reads through MiXCR, one entry per CDR3 protein. The data show about 540,000 distinct CDR3 sequences, with under 30% seen just once and around 2.8% held by the top ten. Another study also made use of these data, one on T cells expressing NK-cell markers. As that report states: Generation of TCR beta cDNA was performed by 5'RACE template switching incorporating UMIs.

Sequencing was performed on CD4+ T cells sorted from PBMCs, taken 12 days after vaccination. The receptors were gathered from a man aged 45 to 65 who received an inactivated influenza vaccine.

Many counts were recorded for this clonotype. V usage is TRBV20-1 and J usage is TRBJ2-1; 7 bases are shared with TRBD1. V was clipped by 5 bases and J by 6 bases; unmatched bases: 10. The CDR3 runs to 14 residues. Germline-derived CDR1 and CDR2 are DFQATT and SNEGSKA (reference sequence). The CDR3 spells CSAQTGTALNEQFF. Here the CDR3 DNA reads TGCAGTGCTCAGACAGGGACCGCGCTCAATGAGCAGTTCTTC.

At least ten counts were recorded for this clonotype. The CDR3 is CASSHGQGSSGYTF. The CDR3 DNA is TGCGCCAGCAGCCACGGACAGGGGAGCTCTGGCTACACCTTC. The chain links TRBV4-3 to TRBJ1-2; 9 nucleotides agree with TRBD1. Germline V lookup: CDR1 LGHNA, CDR2 YSLEER. The CDR3 spans 14 residues. The V and J ends lost 3 bases and 7 bases, in that order; junction bases with no gene match: 6.

This clonotype was detected only a few times. V usage is TRBV15 and J usage is TRBJ2-2, with 7 bases aligning to TRBD2. The V and J ends lost 1 base and 9 bases, in that order; junction bases with no gene match: 5. Germline V gives CDR1 LNHNV, CDR2 YYDKDF (reference sequence). This CDR3 is built from 14 residues. The CDR3: CATSRVSGGRELFF. DNA of the CDR3: TGTGCCACCAGCAGAGTATCGGGAGGCAGGGAGCTGTTTTTT. Together with reference TRBV15 and TRBJ2-2, the CDR3 gives the full variable domain: DAMVIQNPRYQVTQFGKPVTLSCSQTLNHNVMYWYQQKSSQAPKLLFHYYDKDFNNEADTPDNFQSRRPNTSFCFLDIRSPGLGDTAMYLCATSRVSGGRELFFGEGSRLTVL.

This clonotype was counted ten times or more. The chain uses TRBV6-2 or TRBV6-3 and TRBJ2-1; TRBD2 might be the D (6 bases). Germline CDR1 is MNHEY and CDR2 is SVGEGT. The CDR3 totals 14 residues. The germline V and J ends were trimmed by 6 bases and 8 bases, with 17 bases remaining between them. CDR3 bases: TGTGCCAGCAGCCTTGGGGGGTTTGTCGATGAGCAGTTCTTC. Protein product: CASSLGGFVDEQFF.

This clonotype was counted at least ten times. The J gene is TRBJ2-1, the V gene TRBV10-3, with 7 bases matching TRBD2. With 2 bases clipped from V and 12 bases from J, the junction kept 4 bases outside the gene matches. Germline-derived CDR1 and CDR2 are ENHRY and SYGVKD. The CDR3 is made up of 12 amino acids. CDR3 sequence reads: CAISEKAGTQFF. The CDR3 coding sequence is TGTGCCATCAGTGAGAAAGCGGGGACGCAGTTCTTC.

This clonotype was seen more than once but under ten times. The chain carries TRBV5-1 and TRBJ2-5; a possible D gene is TRBD1 (6 bases). The CDR3 loop spans 14 amino acids. Trimming stripped 3 bases from V and 5 bases from J, with 14 bases between. Germline lookup yields CDR1 SGHRS and CDR2 YFSETQ. CDR3 DNA sequence: TGCGCCAGCAGCTCCCGGACAGACGGGGAGACCCAGTACTTC. It is translated as CASSSRTDGETQYF.

The chain has TRBV28 and TRBJ2-1; 7 nucleotides match TRBD2. Germline loops: CDR1 MDHEN, CDR2 SYDVKM. The CDR3 has 15 amino acids. The J segment lost 0 bases and the V segment lost 8 bases, leaving 7 bases of the junction unmatched. The CDR3 loop is CASVAAGPSYNEQFF. The CDR3 region has the DNA TGTGCCAGCGTGGCAGCGGGACCCTCCTACAATGAGCAGTTCTTC.

The table lists this clonotype with a few counts. CDR3 sequence (DNA): TGTGCCAGCAGCTTCGGGGAGGAGTACGAGCAGTACTTC. This sequence encodes CASSFGEEYEQYF. The chain couples TRBV7-9 to TRBJ2-7; D is perhaps TRBD2 (6 bases). Trimming removed 3 bases from V and 4 bases from J, with 10 bases in between. The CDR3 is 13 amino acids. Germline V gene sequence: CDR1 SEHNR, CDR2 FQNEAQ (reference sequence).

In nucleotides, the CDR3 is TGCAGTGCACGGACAGTCAATCCCTACGAGCAGTACTTC. Translation: CSARTVNPYEQYF. The V and J genes are TRBV20-1 and TRBJ2-7, with D maybe TRBD1 (6 bases). With 6 bases removed from V and 2 bases from J, the gap between germline ends came to 14 bases. Per germline, CDR1 DFQATT and CDR2 SNEGSKA (reference sequence). CDR3 size: 13 residues.

The rearrangement links TRBV28 to TRBJ2-5, with a tentative D call TRBD1 (6 bases). The CDR3 runs to 16 residues. V was trimmed by 2 bases and J by 5 bases, leaving 18 bases between them. Germline V lookup: CDR1 MDHEN, CDR2 SYDVKM. CDR3 sequence reads: CASSLRGRGVGETQYF. The CDR3 region has the DNA TGTGCCAGCAGTTTAAGGGGCAGGGGCGTTGGGGAGACCCAGTACTTC.

This chain uses TRBV6-2 or TRBV6-3 with TRBJ1-3; 9 nucleotides align to TRBD1. The CDR3 covers 17 residues. The germline V gene has CDR1 MNHEY and CDR2 SVGEGT. With 4 bases clipped from V and 4 bases from J, the junction kept 11 bases outside the gene matches. The CDR3 DNA follows: TGTGCCAGCAGTTCGTGGACAGGGGACTCGAGAGGAAACACCATATATTTT. It translates to CASSSWTGDSRGNTIYF.

The rearrangement joins TRBV6-1 to TRBJ2-1, with D possibly matching TRBD1 (6 bases). Germline-derived CDR1 and CDR2 are MNHNS and SASEGT. The CDR3 has 15 amino acids. V lost 6 bases, J lost 0 bases, and 12 bases lay in between. The CDR3 DNA is TGTGCCAGCAGCCGACAGGAGAGCTCCTACAATGAGCAGTTCTTC. Encoded protein: CASSRQESSYNEQFF.

J is TRBJ2-7 and V is TRBV20-1; D possibly corresponds to TRBD2 (6 bases). V was cut by 2 bases and J by 7 bases, with 15 bases left in between. The CDR3 consists of 13 residues. Looked up from germline, CDR1 is DFQATT and CDR2 is SNEGSKA (reference sequence). CDR3 DNA sequence: TGCAGTGCTAGACCTAGCGACGCGAGAGAGCAGTACTTC. It translates to CSARPSDAREQYF.

The genes are TRBV5-1 and TRBJ2-2; D is ambiguous. Trimming took 0 bases from V and 4 from J, leaving 16 bases between them. The CDR3 contains 17 residues. CDR1 SGHRS and CDR2 YFSETQ come from the germline V gene. For the CDR3, the DNA is TGCGCCAGCAGCTTGGCCGGTGGGAACCGGGTCACCGGGGAGCTGTTTTTT. Translated, it gives CASSLAGGNRVTGELFF.

At least ten counts were recorded for this clonotype. The chain joins TRBV14 to TRBJ1-2; D is ambiguous. This CDR3 spans 16 amino acids. Germline CDR1 reads SGHDN; CDR2 reads FVKESK. The germline V and J ends were trimmed by 4 bases and 1 base, with 16 bases remaining between them. The CDR3 spells CASSPNDMWINYGYTF. CDR3 sequence (DNA): TGTGCCAGCAGCCCGAATGACATGTGGATTAACTATGGCTACACCTTC.

This clonotype was seen a handful of times. The chain has TRBV15 and TRBJ2-7, with D uncertain. There are 15 residues in the CDR3. The germline gives CDR1 LNHNV, CDR2 YYDKDF (reference sequence). With 0 bases removed from V and 6 bases from J, the gap between germline ends came to 15 bases. The CDR3 reads CATSRDRSVYGEQYF. The CDR3 DNA sequence: TGTGCCACCAGCAGAGATCGAAGTGTTTATGGCGAGCAGTACTTC.

The gene calls are TRBV6-5 and TRBJ2-7, with a tentative D call TRBD1 (6 bases). CDR1 is MNHEY and CDR2 is SVGAGI in the germline V gene. V was clipped by 6 bases and J by 5 bases, with 11 bases between them. The CDR3 length is 12 residues. CDR3 in amino acids: CASSQGFDEQYF. CDR3 nucleotide sequence: TGTGCCAGCAGCCAGGGGTTCGACGAGCAGTACTTC.

This clonotype was recorded only once. At one of its ends the junction is not consistent with the germline gene, which may arise from a read error. V gene TRBV18 combines with J gene TRBJ2-1; 12 bases map to TRBD1. The CDR3 is 15 residues long. Per the germline V gene, CDR1 is KGHSH and CDR2 is LQKENI. The CDR3 DNA reads TGTGCCAGCTCAACACCGGGACAGGGGGCTCTGGAGCAGTTCTTC. It translates to CASSTPGQGALEQFF.

This chain connects TRBV15 to TRBJ2-1; 13 bases are shared with TRBD2. CDR1 and CDR2 from the germline V gene are LNHNV and YYDKDF (reference sequence). V trimming: 5 bases; J trimming: 4 bases; junction bases outside the gene matches: 2. The CDR3 covers 15 residues. The CDR3, as DNA: TGTGCCACCAGCGGACTAGCGGGAGAGTACAATGAGCAGTTCTTC. It yields the protein CATSGLAGEYNEQFF.

This rearrangement joins TRBV7-3 to TRBJ2-1; 12 bases agree with TRBD1. V dropped 5 bases and J dropped 6; count of bases not matched to a gene: 14. The germline gives CDR1 SGHTA, CDR2 FQGTGA. This CDR3 has 18 amino acids. The CDR3 nucleotides read TGTGCCAGCAGCAGGGACAGGGGGCAGGTAGCGGGAAGCAATGAGCAGTTCTTC. This sequence encodes CASSRDRGQVAGSNEQFF.

The chain is built from TRBV4-1 and TRBJ1-6; no firm D call. Germline values: CDR1 MGHRA, CDR2 YSYEKL. V lost 4 bases, J lost 7 bases, and 11 bases lay in between. The CDR3 is 14 residues long. This CDR3 reads CASSPPGANSPLHF. DNA for the CDR3: TGCGCCAGCAGCCCACCGGGAGCCAATTCACCCCTCCACTTT.

This clonotype was seen a few times. This chain links TRBV5-1 with TRBJ2-1; 7 nucleotides agree with TRBD2. The CDR3 covers 15 residues. V lost 2 bases to trimming and J lost 2 bases; unmatched junction nucleotides: 4. Germline assignment: CDR1 SGHRS and CDR2 YFSETQ. DNA of the CDR3: TGCGCCAGCAGCTTTCCTAGCGGTACCTACAATGAGCAGTTCTTC. Translation: CASSFPSGTYNEQFF. Looking up the rest from reference TRBV5-1 and TRBJ2-1 gives the full variable domain: KAGVTQTPRYLIKTRGQQVTLSCSPISGHRSVSWYQQTPGQGLQFLFEYFSETQRNKGNFPGRFSGRQFSNSRSEMNVSTLELGDSALYLCASSFPSGTYNEQFFGPGTRLTVL.

This clonotype has just a few counts. The chain has TRBV2 and TRBJ1-6; the D gene is possibly TRBD1 (5 bases). This CDR3 has 14 residues. With 4 bases removed from V and 9 bases from J, the gap between germline ends came to 13 bases. CDR1 and CDR2 (germline): SNHLY, FYNNEI. For the CDR3, the DNA is TGTGCCAGCAGTGTGCGCAGGGTCAGTTCACCCCTCCACTTT. Amino acid sequence: CASSVRRVSSPLHF.

This clonotype came up a few times. The chain employs TRBV5-1 and TRBJ2-1, with a possible D match to TRBD1 (6 bases). Germline V gives CDR1 SGHRS, CDR2 YFSETQ. The CDR3 spans 15 residues. Trimming removed 4 bases at V and 0 bases at J, with 11 bases between. CDR3 coding DNA: TGCGCCAGCAGCCGCCTGACAGGCTCCTACAATGAGCAGTTCTTC. It translates to CASSRLTGSYNEQFF.

The genes are TRBV5-5 and TRBJ1-1; D is unresolved. Germline CDR1 SGHKS, CDR2 YYEKEE (reference sequence). The CDR3 length is 11 residues. Trimming took 5 bases from V and 8 from J, leaving 10 bases between them. CDR3 region: CASSSVREAFF. The CDR3 region has the DNA TGTGCCAGCAGTAGCGTCCGAGAAGCTTTCTTT.